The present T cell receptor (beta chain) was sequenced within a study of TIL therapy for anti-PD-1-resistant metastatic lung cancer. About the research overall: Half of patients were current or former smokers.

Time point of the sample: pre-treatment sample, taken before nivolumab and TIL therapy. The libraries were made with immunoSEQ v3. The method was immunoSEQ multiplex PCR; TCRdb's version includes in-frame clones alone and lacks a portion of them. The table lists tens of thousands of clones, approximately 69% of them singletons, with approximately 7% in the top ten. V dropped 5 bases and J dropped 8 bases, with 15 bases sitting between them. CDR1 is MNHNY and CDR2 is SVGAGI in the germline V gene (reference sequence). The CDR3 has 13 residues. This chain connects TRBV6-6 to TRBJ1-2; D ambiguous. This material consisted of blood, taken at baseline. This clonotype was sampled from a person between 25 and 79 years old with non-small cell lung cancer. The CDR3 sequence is CASSPSMSGGYTF. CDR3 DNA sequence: TGTGCCAGCAGTCCATCCATGTCTGGGGGCTACACCTTC.